The rows below give T cell receptor beta chains drawn from one sample of a study of blood T cell repertoires in COVID-19. The repertoire was sequenced with immunoSEQ multiplex PCR; TCRdb's copy has only in-frame clones and lacks some. The sample consists of around 130,000 clones, roughly nine tenths of them appearing once. Sequencing was carried out using peripheral blood. These receptor sequences come from a man aged 45-65 years with active COVID-19. CDR3s include the opening cysteine and the closing phenylalanine or tryptophan. D genes are given only for firm matches. Rows give clone size only sometimes, using once, few, many, or a class for an expanded clone.

size: once
J: TRBJ2-1
D: NA
V: TRBV18
DNA: TGTGCCAGCTCACGAACCCGGGACTCGCAGTTCTTC
CDR3: CASSRTRDSQFF

size: NA
J: TRBJ1-2
D: NA
V: TRBV5-1
DNA: TGCGCCAGCAGGGAAGACTCCGGGGGTTATGGCTACACCTTC
CDR3: CASREDSGGYGYTF

size: NA
J: TRBJ1-4
D: NA
V: TRBV27
DNA: TGTGCCAGCAGTTTAGAGGGGCGGGGCAGAAAACTGTTTTTT
CDR3: CASSLEGRGRKLFF

size: NA
J: TRBJ2-3
D: NA
V: TRBV12-5
DNA: TGTGCTAGTGGCCTGCAGGGGATATCGTCGGATACGCAGTATTTT
CDR3: CASGLQGISSDTQYF

size: NA
J: TRBJ2-6
D: NA
V: TRBV7-9
DNA: TGTGCCAGTTTGGGGCCCTCTGGGGCCAACGTCCTGACTTTC
CDR3: CASLGPSGANVLTF

size: NA
J: TRBJ2-5
D: TRBD2
V: TRBV2
DNA: TGTGCCAGCAGTCCAGCGGGAGGGCCGGAGACCCAGTACTTC
CDR3: CASSPAGGPETQYF

size: NA
J: TRBJ1-6
D: TRBD1
V: TRBV18
DNA: TGTGCCAGCTCACCGGACAGGGCTAATTCACCCCTCCACTTT
CDR3: CASSPDRANSPLHF

size: NA
J: TRBJ2-2
D: NA
V: TRBV10-3
DNA: TGTGCCATCAGTGAGTCGCTGGGGGCGATCGGGGAGCTGTTTTTT
CDR3: CAISESLGAIGELFF

size: NA
J: TRBJ2-5
D: NA
V: TRBV11-2
DNA: TGTGCCAGCAGCTTAGCAGACTGGCAGACGCAAGAGACCCAGTACTTC
CDR3: CASSLADWQTQETQYF

size: NA
J: TRBJ1-2
D: NA
V: TRBV18
DNA: TGTGCCAGCTCACCCAGGCCCGCAGGGAACACGAACTATGGCTACACCTTC
CDR3: CASSPRPAGNTNYGYTF

size: NA
J: TRBJ2-5
D: TRBD2
V: TRBV4-2
DNA: TGTGCCAGCAGCCAAGGACCCGCTAGCGGGGGGCTAGAGACCCAGTACTTC
CDR3: CASSQGPASGGLETQYF

size: NA
J: TRBJ2-2
D: TRBD1
V: TRBV5-1
DNA: TGCGCCAGCAGCTCAACCCCCACAGGGGCCGGCGGGGAGCTGTTTTTT
CDR3: CASSSTPTGAGGELFF

size: NA
J: TRBJ2-3
D: TRBD2
V: TRBV4-2
DNA: TGTGCCAGCAGCCAAGGACTAGCGGGAGCAGATACGCAGTATTTT
CDR3: CASSQGLAGADTQYF

size: NA
J: TRBJ1-5
D: NA
V: TRBV19
DNA: TGTGCCAGTAGTCCGTTTGACAGCCCCAATCAGCCCCAGCATTTT
CDR3: CASSPFDSPNQPQHF

size: NA
J: TRBJ2-3
D: TRBD2
V: TRBV5-8
DNA: TGTGCCAGCAGCTTGGGGACTAGCGGGAGGGCGGATACGCAGTATTTT
CDR3: CASSLGTSGRADTQYF

size: NA
J: TRBJ1-5
D: TRBD1
V: TRBV27
DNA: TGTGCCAGCAGTGCATCGCGACAGGGTGGACGCAATCAGCCCCAGCATTTT
CDR3: CASSASRQGGRNQPQHF

size: NA
J: TRBJ1-1
D: NA
V: TRBV6-2/TRBV6-3
DNA: TGTGCCAGCAGTTATGGGAGACCGAACACTGAAGCTTTCTTT
CDR3: CASSYGRPNTEAFF

size: NA
J: TRBJ1-6
D: NA
V: TRBV6-2/TRBV6-3
DNA: TGTGCCAGCAGCGATCCTGGCTCACCCCTCCACTTT
CDR3: CASSDPGSPLHF

size: NA
J: TRBJ2-5
D: NA
V: TRBV5-1
DNA: TGCGCCAGTCGGGATCGAGAGACCCAGTACTTC
CDR3: CASRDRETQYF

size: NA
J: TRBJ1-4
D: NA
V: TRBV3-1/TRBV3-2
DNA: TGTGCCAGCAGCCAAGGGACAGCTAATGAAAAACTGTTTTTT
CDR3: CASSQGTANEKLFF

size: NA
J: TRBJ2-1
D: TRBD2
V: TRBV11-3
DNA: TGTGCCAGCAGCTTAGATCGGGGGGAGGGCAGGAATGAGCAGTTCTTC
CDR3: CASSLDRGEGRNEQFF

size: NA
J: TRBJ1-1
D: NA
V: TRBV7-3
DNA: TGTGCCAGCAGCTCGGGACAGAACACTGAAGCTTTCTTT
CDR3: CASSSGQNTEAFF

size: once
J: TRBJ2-3
D: TRBD2
V: TRBV6-1
DNA: TGTGCCAGCAGTGCAGCGGGGGGGCGGGCGCAGTATTTT
CDR3: CASSAAGGRAQYF

size: NA
J: TRBJ2-3
D: TRBD2
V: TRBV6-5
DNA: TGTGCCAGCATGGAGCGGGGGCGCACAGATACGCAGTATTTT
CDR3: CASMERGRTDTQYF

size: few
J: TRBJ1-1
D: TRBD1
V: TRBV5-1
DNA: TGCGCCAGCAGCTCGAGGACAGGGTCGTTCACTGAAGCTTTCTTT
CDR3: CASSSRTGSFTEAFF

size: NA
J: TRBJ2-1
D: NA
V: TRBV3-1/TRBV3-2
DNA: TGTGCCAGCAGCCAAAGCGTGAATGAGCAGTTCTTC
CDR3: CASSQSVNEQFF

size: few
J: TRBJ1-2
D: TRBD1
V: TRBV28
DNA: TGTGCCAGCAGTTTTATGGACAGGGAGGGCTACACCTTC
CDR3: CASSFMDREGYTF

size: NA
J: TRBJ1-5
D: NA
V: TRBV12-3/TRBV12-4
DNA: TGTGCCAGCAGCCCCGAGTGGAGGCAGCCCCAGCATTTT
CDR3: CASSPEWRQPQHF

size: NA
J: TRBJ2-3
D: NA
V: TRBV21-1
DNA: TGTGCCAGCAAGGAGGGACTAGCGGGGGCCAGGAGGCAGTATTTT
CDR3: CASKEGLAGARRQYF

size: NA
J: TRBJ2-7
D: NA
V: TRBV7-8
DNA: TGTGCCAGCAGCCCAAGCGGCCGGGGGTACGAGCAGTACTTC
CDR3: CASSPSGRGYEQYF

size: NA
J: TRBJ1-4
D: NA
V: TRBV27
DNA: TGTGCCAGCAGCCTTGGGGGGGGGAATGAAAAACTGTTTTTT
CDR3: CASSLGGGNEKLFF

size: NA
J: TRBJ2-3
D: TRBD2
V: TRBV7-7
DNA: TGTGCCAGCAGCTCTCGTCGGACTAGCTTCCCTAGCACAGATACGCAGTATTTT
CDR3: CASSSRRTSFPSTDTQYF

size: NA
J: TRBJ2-1
D: TRBD2
V: TRBV4-2
DNA: TGTGCCAGCAGCCCTCCGCCGGGGCTAGCGGGCATCAATGAGCAGTTCTTC
CDR3: CASSPPPGLAGINEQFF

size: once
J: TRBJ2-5
D: NA
V: TRBV24-1
DNA: TGTGCCACCAGTGATTTAGGGGGCGCGGGGGAGACCCAGTACTTC
CDR3: CATSDLGGAGETQYF

size: NA
J: TRBJ1-1
D: NA
V: TRBV3-1/TRBV3-2
DNA: TGTGCCAGCAGCAAAGGGGGGCAGAACACTGAAGCTTTCTTT
CDR3: CASSKGGQNTEAFF

size: NA
J: TRBJ2-2
D: TRBD2
V: TRBV5-6
DNA: TGTGCCAGCAGCTTAGCGGGGGGGAACACCGGGGAGCTGTTTTTT
CDR3: CASSLAGGNTGELFF

size: NA
J: TRBJ2-5
D: NA
V: TRBV14
DNA: TGTGCCAGCAGCCTCAGTCTGGGGGCTGGCCAAGAGACCCAGTACTTC
CDR3: CASSLSLGAGQETQYF

size: NA
J: TRBJ2-7
D: NA
V: TRBV9
DNA: TGTGCCAGCAGTCCTAGACTGAAGCCCTACGAGCAGTACTTC
CDR3: CASSPRLKPYEQYF

size: NA
J: TRBJ1-1
D: NA
V: TRBV18
DNA: TGTGCCAGCTCACAAGACAGAGTGAACACTGAAGCTTTCTTT
CDR3: CASSQDRVNTEAFF

size: NA
J: TRBJ2-2
D: NA
V: TRBV5-1
DNA: TGCGCCAGCAGCGGAATCGAGGGTGGCACCGGGGAGCTGTTTTTT
CDR3: CASSGIEGGTGELFF

size: NA
J: TRBJ2-2
D: NA
V: TRBV5-1
DNA: TGCGCCAGCAGCTCTTTCCGGGACACGTTCTCCGGGGAGCTGTTTTTT
CDR3: CASSSFRDTFSGELFF

size: NA
J: TRBJ1-4
D: TRBD1
V: TRBV6-5
DNA: TGTGCCAGCAGAGACAGGGGGAGGTACGAAAAACTGTTTTTT
CDR3: CASRDRGRYEKLFF

size: NA
J: TRBJ1-1
D: TRBD1
V: TRBV7-9
DNA: TGTGCCAGCAGCTTAGAGGGCCTAAGACAGGGGCTGAACACTGAAGCTTTCTTT
CDR3: CASSLEGLRQGLNTEAFF

size: NA
J: TRBJ2-5
D: NA
V: TRBV7-8
DNA: TGTGCCAGCAGCTTAGTTGGCAGGGGCGTGCAGACCCAGTACTTC
CDR3: CASSLVGRGVQTQYF